This T cell receptor beta chain was sequenced in a study of blood T cell repertoires in COVID-19. Study overall: Samples taken during acute and convalescent COVID-19 were collected in the United States, Italy and Spain.

Libraries were prepared by immunoSEQ multiplex PCR; TCRdb keeps only in-frame clonotypes and omits some of them. This sample has 150,000 or so clones; 80% to 85% occur once, and the top ten carry under 5%. The CDR3 runs 15 residues. The germline V gene has CDR1 SGHTA and CDR2 FQGNSA. Germline trimming cut 5 bases from V and 9 bases from J; bases unmatched to any gene: 13. The genes are TRBV7-2 and TRBJ1-5, with 7 bases aligning to TRBD1. This TCR was sampled from a woman aged 60-75 years with acute or convalescent COVID-19. Input material: peripheral blood. The CDR3 DNA reads TGTGCCAGCAGCCCCACAGGGGCCCATGTTTGGCCCCAGCATTTT. As protein: CASSPTGAHVWPQHF. The whole variable domain, remainder taken from reference TRBV7-2 and TRBJ1-5, is GAGVSQSPSNKVTEKGKDVELRCDPISGHTALYWYRQSLGQGLEFLIYFQGNSAPDKSGLPSDRFSAERTGGSVSTLTIQRTQQEDSAVYLCASSPTGAHVWPQHFGDGTRLSIL.